The present T cell receptor (beta chain) was sequenced within a study of cytomegalovirus exposure and HLA in healthy donors. Study-wide points: The authors later found most CMV-associated TCR beta chains appeared HLA-restricted. Donor immune exposure was known only as CMV serostatus. Some segments of the V type, notably TRBV6-2 and TRBV6-3, were excluded as indistinguishable. Earlier findings revealed that most TCR beta V segments proved productive either about 90% or about 30% of the time.

Use of 60 Vbeta and 13 Jbeta primers characterized the PCR. Clones were sequenced by immunoSEQ multiplex PCR, and TCRdb holds only the in-frame ones, with some missing. Seen here are roughly 120,000 clones, approximately 81% observed once, and the top ten hold 2.5% to 3%. This clone has just a few counts. Its antigen is currently unknown. The V gene's germline CDR1 is SGHTA and CDR2 FQGTGA. This CDR3 has 16 amino acids. The ends were cut back, 5 bases at V and 2 bases at J, with 17 bases in the middle. Sequenced input: PBMCs. The rearrangement joins TRBV7-3 to TRBJ2-3; D is perhaps TRBD2 (5 bases). This TCR was recovered from a woman younger than 35 in good health and CMV-seropositive. The CDR3 sequence: CASSRGKLRATDTQYF. The CDR3 coding sequence is TGTGCCAGCAGCCGCGGCAAGTTGAGGGCCACAGATACGCAGTATTTT. The full variable domain, with the rest looked up from reference TRBV7-3 and TRBJ2-3, is GAGVSQTPSNKVTEKGKYVELRCDPISGHTALYWYRQSLGQGPEFLIYFQGTGAADDSGLPNDRFFAVRPEGSVSTLKIQRTERGDSAVYLCASSRGKLRATDTQYFGPGTRLTVL.